This TCR beta chain was documented in a study of cytomegalovirus exposure and HLA in healthy donors. Regarding this clone: Antigen unknown.

Study results and caveats: The dataset shows that most TCR sequences were rare, while some public TCRs occurred in many donors. Later genetic work tied a missense DCLRE1C variant to beta-chain V and J trimming. Among immune exposure information, only CMV serostatus was available.

Primers for the PCR totalled 60 Vbeta and 13 Jbeta. The protocol was immunoSEQ multiplex PCR, while the TCRdb copy is restricted to in-frame clones and leaves out a portion. The sample carries hundreds of thousands of clones, about 89% recorded once. Regarding donors, all were healthy bone marrow donors. The TCR sequence derives from a young woman in good health and CMV-seronegative. What was sequenced was PBMCs.

CDR3 coding DNA: TGTGCCAGCAGCCTGGACAGGGTTGTCTACGAGCAGTACTTC. Translation: CASSLDRVVYEQYF. V and J are TRBV7-9 and TRBJ2-5, with 8 bases fitting TRBD1. The DNA end lines up better with TRBJ2-7; the J call may be wrong. Germline V gives CDR1 SEHNR, CDR2 FQNEAQ (reference sequence). The CDR3 has 14 amino acids.